The 23 T cell receptor beta chains in this list originate from one sample, sequenced in a study of blood T cells in healthy people across ages. A sample-barcoded 5' primer and a J-beta primer mix were used in a second PCR of roughly 7 to 11 cycles. TCRdb ran MiXCR on the 5' RACE reads and lists one entry per CDR3 protein. The sample has about a million distinct CDR3 sequences, about 53% seen once; the top ten hold about a fifth. Sequencing used blood. All receptors derive from a woman aged 55-69 years in good health.

The rearrangement joins TRBV28 to TRBJ2-3; either TRBD1 or TRBD2 may supply D (5 bases each). This CDR3 spans 15 amino acids. Germline-derived CDR1 and CDR2 are MDHEN and SYDVKM. V was clipped by 5 bases and J by 2 bases, with 14 bases between them. The CDR3 DNA follows: TGTGCCAGCAGTGGATGGGGACGGCCCACAGATACGCAGTATTTT. It encodes CASSGWGRPTDTQYF.

V and J are TRBV28 and TRBJ2-7; the D gene is possibly TRBD2 (5 bases). This CDR3 has 14 residues. With 7 bases removed from V and 3 bases from J, the gap between germline ends came to 16 bases. Germline V CDR1 and CDR2: MDHEN, SYDVKM. The CDR3 is CASTLPRASYEQYF. The CDR3 coding sequence is TGTGCCAGCACCTTACCGCGGGCCAGCTACGAGCAGTACTTC.

This clonotype has at least ten counts. The chain uses TRBV28 and TRBJ2-5; no clear D. Trimming shortened V by 8 bases and J by 5 bases, and 12 bases separated the two germline ends. Germline V gene data show CDR1 as MDHEN and CDR2 as SYDVKM. CDR3 length equals 12 residues. The CDR3 coding sequence is TGTGCCAGCTGTGAAATACGGGAGACCCAGTACTTC. It translates to CASCEIRETQYF. Full variable domain (missing parts from reference TRBV28 and TRBJ2-5): DVKVTQSSRYLVKRTGEKVFLECVQDMDHENMFWYRQDPGLGLRLIYFSYDVKMKEKGDIPEGYSVSREKKERFSLILESASTNQTSMYLCASCEIRETQYFGPGTRLLVL.

The chain employs TRBV4-2 and TRBJ2-4, with D perhaps matching TRBD1 (6 bases). Trimming left V 0 bases short and J 9 bases short, with 12 bases between. Germline V lookup: CDR1 LGHNA, CDR2 YNFKEQ. This CDR3 region has 14 residues. Written as DNA, the CDR3 is TGTGCCAGCAGCCAAGATCAGGGGTCGCGCATTCAGTACTTC. Encoded protein: CASSQDQGSRIQYF.

V gene TRBV19 combines with J gene TRBJ1-2; TRBD1 might be the D (6 bases). Trimming removed 3 bases at V and 9 bases at J, with 23 bases between. Germline CDR1 reads LNHDA; CDR2 reads SQIVND (reference sequence). This CDR3 is 16 amino acids long. CDR3 amino acids: CASSILLTQSRGRYTF. The CDR3 nucleotides read TGTGCCAGTAGTATTTTATTGACACAGTCGCGGGGGCGCTACACCTTC.

V gene TRBV7-2 combines with J gene TRBJ1-1; 8 nucleotides line up with TRBD1. The CDR3 has 15 residues. CDR1 SGHTA and CDR2 FQGNSA come from the germline V gene. J gave up 3 bases and V 5 bases, and 8 bases lay outside the gene matches. In DNA, the CDR3 is TGTGCCAGCAGCACCGGACAGGGTTTTTACACTGAAGCTTTCTTT. It encodes CASSTGQGFYTEAFF. Drawing the rest from reference TRBV7-2 and TRBJ1-1, the complete variable domain is GAGVSQSPSNKVTEKGKDVELRCDPISGHTALYWYRQSLGQGLEFLIYFQGNSAPDKSGLPSDRFSAERTGGSVSTLTIQRTQQEDSAVYLCASSTGQGFYTEAFFGQGTRLTVV.

The chain is built from TRBV3-1 and TRBJ2-7, with D perhaps given as TRBD1 or TRBD2 (5 bases each). CDR1 is LGHDT, CDR2 YNNKEL, per germline (reference sequence). V dropped 0 bases and J dropped 2 bases, with 8 bases sitting between them. The CDR3 totals 14 residues. The CDR3 DNA is TGTGCCAGCAGCCAAGAGGGGGTAGCCTACGAGCAGTACTTC. It encodes CASSQEGVAYEQYF.

The chain has TRBV6-6 and TRBJ1-2, with 9 bases aligning to TRBD1. Germline V CDR1 and CDR2: MNHNY, SVGAGI (reference sequence). CDR3 length equals 14 residues. V lost 5 bases, J lost 8 bases, and 9 bases stayed unmatched. The CDR3 protein is CASSTHTGGEGYTF. The CDR3 region has the DNA TGTGCCAGCAGTACCCACACAGGGGGCGAGGGCTACACCTTC.

The chain combines TRBV4-1 with TRBJ1-6, with D hard to call. The CDR3 is 17 amino acids. V was pared by 1 base and J by 9 bases, with 19 bases between. From germline, CDR1 is MGHRA and CDR2 YSYEKL. CDR3 sequence: CASSQVGGRGLGSPLHF. The CDR3 coding sequence is TGCGCCAGCAGCCAAGTAGGCGGTCGGGGTCTTGGTTCACCCCTCCACTTT.

This clonotype was counted between two and nine times. V is TRBV5-1 and J is TRBJ2-7, with D perhaps matching TRBD1 or TRBD2 (6 bases each). Germline-derived CDR1 and CDR2 are SGHRS and YFSETQ. V lost 3 bases, J lost 0 bases, and 13 bases lay in between. The CDR3 consists of 15 residues. CDR3 loop: CASSWGDTGSYEQYF. The CDR3 DNA sequence: TGCGCCAGCAGCTGGGGGGACACAGGCTCCTACGAGCAGTACTTC. The variable domain in full, with the rest retrieved from reference TRBV5-1 and TRBJ2-7, is KAGVTQTPRYLIKTRGQQVTLSCSPISGHRSVSWYQQTPGQGLQFLFEYFSETQRNKGNFPGRFSGRQFSNSRSEMNVSTLELGDSALYLCASSWGDTGSYEQYFGPGTRLTVT.

The chain is built from TRBV12-3 or TRBV12-4 and TRBJ2-1; a weak D match, TRBD1 (6 bases). The CDR3 has 14 amino acids. V was clipped by 5 bases and J by 4 bases, with 12 bases between them. The CDR3: CASSGSDSYNEQFF. The CDR3 bases are TGTGCCAGCAGTGGTTCGGACAGTTACAATGAGCAGTTCTTC.

The V call is TRBV5-1, the J call TRBJ1-5, with D possibly matching TRBD1 (6 bases). Trimming cost V 0 bases and J 5 bases, with 12 bases left between them. Germline lookup yields CDR1 SGHRS and CDR2 YFSETQ. This CDR3 is built from 15 residues. CDR3 residues: CASSLDGQTYQPQHF. The CDR3 bases are TGCGCCAGCAGCTTGGATGGACAGACTTATCAGCCCCAGCATTTT.

The chain uses TRBV18 and TRBJ2-3; 8 nucleotides line up with TRBD2. Germline CDR1 KGHSH, CDR2 LQKENI. The CDR3 sequence is 16 residues long. V gave up 3 bases and J gave up 6 bases; unmatched junction bases: 11. CDR3 region: CASSPTTSGAWDTQYF. CDR3 bases: TGTGCCAGCTCACCGACCACTAGCGGAGCATGGGATACGCAGTATTTT.

This clonotype was counted a few times. The chain has TRBV20-1 and TRBJ2-1; TRBD1 matches 9 bases. J lost 7 bases, V lost 3 bases, and 7 bases had no gene match. Germline CDR1 reads DFQATT; CDR2 reads SNEGSKA (reference sequence). CDR3 length: 14 amino acids. The DNA for the CDR3 is TGCAGTGCTAGCTCGGGACAGGGACTTAATGAGCAGTTCTTC. This sequence encodes CSASSGQGLNEQFF.

About this clonotype itself: The germline gene is not matched at one end of the junction; a read error may be the cause. The gene calls are TRBV12-3 or TRBV12-4 and TRBJ1-4; D remains unclear. The CDR3 length is 13 residues. DNA for the CDR3: TGTGCCAGCAGTCTAGCCACGCTTGGAAAACTGTTTTTT. Its translation is CASSLATLGKLFF.

A remark on this clonotype: Germline and junction disagree at one end, which may indicate a read error. The chain employs TRBV6-2 or TRBV6-3 and TRBJ2-3; 9 bases are shared with TRBD2. CDR1 MNHEY and CDR2 SVGEGT come from the germline V gene. The CDR3 extends over 14 amino acids. The CDR3 sequence: CASTLAGVGDTLYF. As DNA, the CDR3 is TGTGCCAGCACCTTAGCGGGAGTGGGGGATACGCTGTATTTT.

This clonotype was counted many times. The chain employs TRBV6-2 or TRBV6-3 and TRBJ2-7; TRBD1 matches 9 bases. The CDR3 spans 15 residues. CDR1 and CDR2 from the germline V gene are MNHEY and SVGEGT. Trimming cost V 10 bases and J 2 bases; bases outside gene matches: 12. The CDR3 loop reads CAIRTGVGAAYEQYF. In nucleotides, the CDR3 is TGTGCCATCCGGACAGGGGTTGGCGCCGCCTACGAGCAGTACTTC.

The V call is TRBV28, the J call TRBJ2-7; the D gene is possibly TRBD1 (5 bases). CDR1 and CDR2 (germline): MDHEN, SYDVKM. Deletions cut 8 bases from V and 2 bases from J, with 22 bases between. The CDR3 loop spans 16 amino acids. DNA for the CDR3: TGTGCCAGCGCCGACCTCCGGGCAGGGCCCACCTACGAGCAGTACTTC. Encoded protein: CASADLRAGPTYEQYF.

This chain uses TRBV7-9 with TRBJ2-2; 7 bases fit TRBD2. Germline V gene sequence: CDR1 SEHNR, CDR2 FQNEAQ (reference sequence). J gave up 5 bases and V 8 bases, and 8 bases lay outside the gene matches. The CDR3 spans 14 residues. This chain's CDR3 is CASGLSGHTGELFF. The CDR3 DNA reads TGTGCCAGCGGACTTAGCGGGCATACCGGGGAGCTGTTTTTT.

This chain uses TRBV6-6 with TRBJ1-1; weak D call: TRBD1 (6 bases). The CDR3 has 12 amino acids. Trimming pared 11 bases from V and 2 bases from J, leaving 12 bases between. Germline V gives CDR1 MNHNY, CDR2 SVGAGI (reference sequence). CDR3 in amino acids: CAGNRANTEAFF. In nucleotides, the CDR3 is TGTGCCGGTAACAGGGCAAACACTGAAGCTTTCTTT.

The sample holds a few counts of this clonotype. V usage is TRBV29-1 and J usage is TRBJ1-2; D call uncertain. The CDR3 covers 12 residues. The germline CDR1 and CDR2 sequences are SQVTM and ANQGSEA. Between the trimmed V and J ends, which lost 7 bases and 0 bases, there was a span of 9 bases. The CDR3, as DNA: TGCAGCGGCGGCGGGGCTAACTATGGCTACACCTTC. Encoded protein: CSGGGANYGYTF.

This clonotype was seen a handful of times. This chain joins TRBV20-1 and TRBJ2-2; D perhaps matches TRBD2 (5 bases). Germline lookup yields CDR1 DFQATT and CDR2 SNEGSKA (reference sequence). The V and J ends lost 1 base and 6 bases respectively, with 15 bases between them. This CDR3 spans 15 amino acids. CDR3 nucleotides: TGCAGTGCTAGAGCAGCCCTAGCTTCCTCCGGGGAGCTGTTTTTT. Translation gives CSARAALASSGELFF.

This clonotype has only a few counts. The chain uses TRBV20-1 and TRBJ2-3; weak D call: TRBD1 (5 bases). This CDR3 spans 14 amino acids. Trimming pared 3 bases from V and 8 bases from J, leaving 18 bases between. Germline V gives CDR1 DFQATT, CDR2 SNEGSKA (reference sequence). CDR3 in amino acids: CSASNRQSSGTQYF. The CDR3 DNA follows: TGCAGTGCTAGCAATAGACAGTCTTCTGGTACGCAGTATTTT.